Listed below are T cell receptor beta chains from one sample, sequenced in a study of blood T cell repertoires in COVID-19. The repertoire was sequenced with immunoSEQ multiplex PCR; TCRdb's copy has only in-frame clones and lacks some. The data contain roughly 200,000 clones, more than 85% of them singletons. Source material: peripheral blood. These receptors all come from a woman between 25 and 40 years old with active or convalescent COVID-19. The CDR3 runs from the conserved cysteine through the conserved F or W. D genes are given only for firm matches. The listing skips clone size in some rows; elsewhere it reads once, few, many or a size class.

>NA|TRBJ2-5|TRBV28|TRBD2
TGTGCCAGCAGTTTATGGGGGAGGGCCGGGGAGACCCAGTACTTC
CASSLWGRAGETQYF
>few|TRBJ2-4|TRBV19|NA
TGTGCCAGTATAGCGCCCCGGGAGATAGCCAAAAACATTCAGTACTTC
CASIAPREIAKNIQYF
>NA|TRBJ1-2|TRBV7-9|TRBD1
TGTGCCAGCAGCTTAGGCACAGGGGGTAACTATGGCTACACCTTC
CASSLGTGGNYGYTF
>NA|TRBJ1-4|TRBV28|NA
TGTGCCAGCAGTTTATGGCCAGAACTGTTTTTT
CASSLWPELFF
>NA|TRBJ1-4|TRBV5-1|TRBD1
TGCGCCAGCAGCTTGGGACAGGGGAATGAAAAACTGTTTTTT
CASSLGQGNEKLFF
>NA|TRBJ2-3|TRBV14|TRBD2
TGTGCCAGCAGCCTTCAGACTAGCGGGGGCACAGATACGCAGTATTTT
CASSLQTSGGTDTQYF
>NA|TRBJ1-3|TRBV2|TRBD1
TGTGCCAGCAGACAGACAGGGGCGGGAAACACCATATATTTT
CASRQTGAGNTIYF
>few|TRBJ2-1|TRBV5-4|TRBD2
TGTGCCAGCAGCTTGGGGGGGACTAGCGGATACAATGAGCAGTTCTTC
CASSLGGTSGYNEQFF
>NA|TRBJ1-5|TRBV29-1|NA
TGCAGCGTCGCGACAGGCAATCAGCCCCAGCATTTT
CSVATGNQPQHF
>NA|TRBJ1-2|TRBV30|NA
TGTGCCTGGTCAGTAAACTATGGCTACACCTTC
CAWSVNYGYTF
>NA|TRBJ2-5|TRBV24-1|NA
TGTGCCACCAGTGATTTAGGGCTAGGGGACCAAGAGACCCAGTACTTC
CATSDLGLGDQETQYF
>NA|TRBJ2-5|TRBV11-2|TRBD1
TGTGCCAGCAGCCAGGGACAGCCCCAAGAGACCCAGTACTTC
CASSQGQPQETQYF
>NA|TRBJ2-5|TRBV20-1|TRBD1
TGCAGTGCCGAGACAGGGGAGACCCAGTACTTC
CSAETGETQYF
>NA|TRBJ2-1|TRBV11-3|TRBD2
TGTGCCAGCAGCCAAGGCACTAGCGGATACAATGAGCAGTTCTTC
CASSQGTSGYNEQFF
>NA|TRBJ1-4|TRBV13|TRBD1
TGTGCCAGCAGCTTAGAGTCCATGGGGACAGGGAGTGAAAAACTGTTTTTT
CASSLESMGTGSEKLFF
>NA|TRBJ2-7|TRBV5-1|TRBD1
TGCGCCAGCAGCAGAGAACCGGGACAGGGCGCCGAGCAGTACTTC
CASSREPGQGAEQYF
>NA|TRBJ2-2|TRBV5-6|NA
TGTGCCAGCAGCTTAGTCGGCGGGGAGCTGTTTTTT
CASSLVGGELFF
>NA|TRBJ2-7|TRBV11-3|TRBD1
TGTGCCAGCACCTCCGGGACAGGGGGCAACGAGCAGTACTTC
CASTSGTGGNEQYF
>NA|TRBJ1-2|TRBV18|TRBD1
TGTGCCAGCTCACCATTGGACAGGGGCCTTCGCTATGGCTACACCTTC
CASSPLDRGLRYGYTF
>NA|TRBJ1-1|TRBV9|NA
TGTGCCAGCAGCGTAGCCGGGGGGATGGCCACTGAAGCTTTCTTT
CASSVAGGMATEAFF
>NA|TRBJ2-7|TRBV5-1|NA
TGCGCCAGCAGCTTGGGTCAATTCGAGGAGCAGTACTTC
CASSLGQFEEQYF
>NA|TRBJ1-5|TRBV28|NA
TGTGCCAGCAGTTTATTGAGGCAGGGGCTACAGCCCCAGCATTTT
CASSLLRQGLQPQHF
>NA|TRBJ1-1|TRBV3-1/TRBV3-2|NA
TGTGCCAGCAGCCGCTCGGAGGGTTTGAACACTGAAGCTTTCTTT
CASSRSEGLNTEAFF
>NA|TRBJ1-2|TRBV12-3/TRBV12-4|NA
TGTGCCAGCAGTTTAAGAGGGCGGAATGGCTACACCTTC
CASSLRGRNGYTF
>few|TRBJ2-7|TRBV6-5|NA
TGTGCCAGCAGCGGACAGTACGAGCAGTACTTC
CASSGQYEQYF
>NA|TRBJ1-5|TRBV28|NA
TGTGCCAGCAGTTTATCCCGCGCATACAATCAGCCCCAGCATTTT
CASSLSRAYNQPQHF
>once|TRBJ1-5|TRBV10-1|NA
TGCGCCAGCAGTGAGTCCGGGAGAGATCAGCCCCAGCATTTT
CASSESGRDQPQHF
>NA|TRBJ1-1|TRBV19|NA
TGTGCCAGTAGTAACCCAAATAGTGTCTATGAAGCTTTCTTT
CASSNPNSVYEAFF
>NA|TRBJ1-6|TRBV9|TRBD1
TGTGCCAGCAGCGTACAGGGACAGCCTAATTCACCCCTCCACTTT
CASSVQGQPNSPLHF
>NA|TRBJ1-3|TRBV5-8|TRBD1
TGTGCCAGCAGCTTCGGGACAGGGCCTGGAAACACCATATATTTT
CASSFGTGPGNTIYF
>NA|TRBJ2-7|TRBV19|TRBD1
TGTGCCAGTAGTATCTGGGGAGGACAGGGGAACTACGAGCAGTACTTC
CASSIWGGQGNYEQYF
>few|TRBJ1-1|TRBV14|NA
TGTGCCAGCAGCCAAGACAGGAGACAGTACACTGAAGCTTTCTTT
CASSQDRRQYTEAFF
>NA|TRBJ2-7|TRBV28|NA
TGTGCCAGCAGTTCGACATGGGACAATGATTACGAGCAGTACTTC
CASSSTWDNDYEQYF
>NA|TRBJ2-5|TRBV9|NA
TGTGCCAGCAGCGTAGATGGTAGTCTCGGGACCCAGTACTTC
CASSVDGSLGTQYF
>NA|TRBJ1-3|TRBV18|NA
TGTGCCAGCTCACCGACTGTCAGCTCTGGAAACACCATATATTTT
CASSPTVSSGNTIYF
>NA|TRBJ2-3|TRBV3-1/TRBV3-2|NA
TGTGCCAGCAGCCAAGAATGGGGGGTGGCAGATACGCAGTATTTT
CASSQEWGVADTQYF
>NA|TRBJ1-4|TRBV2|NA
TGTGCCAGCTCAGGCCGACAGGTCCCAACAAATGAAAAACTGTTTTTT
CASSGRQVPTNEKLFF
>NA|TRBJ1-5|TRBV3-1/TRBV3-2|NA
TGTGCCAGCAGCCAGACGAGGACACAGCCCCAGCATTTT
CASSQTRTQPQHF
>NA|TRBJ2-7|TRBV27|NA
TGTGCCAGCAGTTTATCGATAGGGGACTACGAGCAGTACTTC
CASSLSIGDYEQYF
>NA|TRBJ2-7|TRBV13|NA
TGTGCCAGCAGCTTGCGGGGTAATAGCTACGAGCAGTACTTC
CASSLRGNSYEQYF
>NA|TRBJ2-7|TRBV10-2|TRBD1
TGCGCCAGCAGTGTTGGGACAGGGGGTCGAGAGCAGTACTTC
CASSVGTGGREQYF
>NA|TRBJ1-1|TRBV11-2|TRBD1
TGTGCCAGCAGCATATCAGGGGGCACTGAAGCTTTCTTT
CASSISGGTEAFF
>NA|TRBJ2-7|TRBV12-3/TRBV12-4|NA
TGTGCCAGCACCTACCTACAGGGCTTCGAACAGTACTTC
CASTYLQGFEQYF
>NA|TRBJ2-7|TRBV6-1|NA
TGTGCCAGCAGTGAAGGGAGCAGGGGCTACGAGCAGTACTTC
CASSEGSRGYEQYF
>once|TRBJ2-3|TRBV3-1/TRBV3-2|TRBD1
TGTGCCAGCAGCCTACTACAGGGGGCATCAGATACGCAGTATTTT
CASSLLQGASDTQYF
>NA|TRBJ2-1|TRBV6-5|NA
TGTGCCAGCAGTTACTCGTACAGGGTGACCTACAATGAGCAGTTCTTC
CASSYSYRVTYNEQFF
>NA|TRBJ2-1|TRBV7-2|NA
TGTGCCAGCAGCTTATTACAGGGCCACAATGAGCAGTTCTTC
CASSLLQGHNEQFF
>NA|TRBJ1-6|TRBV11-3|NA
TGTGCCAGCAGCCCACGGAGGGGTCTCCTCCACTTT
CASSPRRGLLHF
>NA|TRBJ1-2|TRBV3-1/TRBV3-2|NA
TGTGCCAGCAGCCAAGAATTTCTCGGGAGAGGGGCCGCCTATGGCTACACCTTC
CASSQEFLGRGAAYGYTF